This TCR beta chain was recovered during a study of T cell repertoires in breast cancer. Study at large: The roughly 21 tumors were mostly ER+/PR+.

Unpaired genes were suppressed by blocking oligonucleotides during a second nested PCR. In TCRdb, the emulsion pairing reads were re-called with MiXCR into one record per CDR3 protein. The repertoire includes tens of thousands of distinct CDR3 sequences, 45% of them detected once, and 60% to 75% sits in the top ten. Paired alpha-beta TCRs of CD8+ T cells were analyzed by expanded emulsion RT-PCR. Germline CDR1 and CDR2: SEHNR and FQNEAQ (reference sequence). Trimming pared 1 base from V and 1 base from J, leaving 17 bases between. The CDR3 consists of 17 residues. Whole-study results and caveats: Tumor-involved sentinel lymph nodes shared about fourfold more TCRs with matched tumors than tumor-free nodes (about 7.7% versus 2%).

As to this clonotype: Its target is unknown.

The chain employs TRBV7-9 and TRBJ2-7; possibly TRBD2 for D (6 bases). This clonotype was obtained from a pool of human donors with breast cancer or a healthy control (not recorded which). The source material was CD8+ T cells. DNA of the CDR3: TGTGCCAGCAGCTTAGTTCCAACGGGAGAAAGGTCCTACGAGCAGTACTTC. This encodes CASSLVPTGERSYEQYF. Full variable domain (outside the CDR3, taken from reference TRBV7-9 and TRBJ2-7): DTGVSQNPRHKITKRGQNVTFRCDPISEHNRLYWYRQTLGQGPEFLTYFQNEAQLEKSRLLSDRFSAERPKGSFSTLEIQRTEQGDSAMYLCASSLVPTGERSYEQYFGPGTRLTVT.